Listed below are T cell receptor beta chains from one sample, sequenced in a study of control samples from healthy donors and cancer patients. TCRdb's copy holds only in-frame clones and misses some; the assay was immunoSEQ multiplex PCR. This table has approximately 120,000 clones, roughly nine tenths appearing once. The sequenced material came from blood. Receptor source: a man between 18 and 29 years old in good health. Both conserved end residues are part of each CDR3. The D gene is left open where the match is weak. Not all rows give a size; the values are once, few, many and, for expanded clones, a class.

j_call: TRBJ2-4; cdr3_length: 14; v_call: TRBV9; d_call: .; clone_size: .; cdr3_aa: CASSVDGNKNIQYF; cdr3_nt: TGTGCCAGCAGCGTAGACGGGAATAAAAACATTCAGTACTTC
j_call: TRBJ1-4; cdr3_length: 13; v_call: TRBV5-1; d_call: .; clone_size: .; cdr3_aa: CASGQPGDEKLFF; cdr3_nt: TGCGCCAGCGGACAGCCCGGGGATGAAAAACTGTTTTTT
j_call: TRBJ1-2; cdr3_length: 11; v_call: TRBV15; d_call: .; clone_size: .; cdr3_aa: CATLGSYGYTF; cdr3_nt: TGTGCCACCCTGGGGTCCTATGGCTACACCTTC
j_call: TRBJ2-7; cdr3_length: 16; v_call: TRBV5-8; d_call: TRBD2; clone_size: .; cdr3_aa: CASRHWETSDAYEQYF; cdr3_nt: TGTGCCAGCAGACATTGGGAGACTAGCGACGCCTACGAGCAGTACTTC
j_call: TRBJ1-6; cdr3_length: 13; v_call: TRBV7-7; d_call: .; clone_size: .; cdr3_aa: CASSLEENSPLHF; cdr3_nt: TGTGCTAGCAGCTTAGAGGAGAATTCACCCCTCCACTTT
j_call: TRBJ1-3; cdr3_length: 12; v_call: TRBV30; d_call: .; clone_size: once; cdr3_aa: CAWNREGNTIYF; cdr3_nt: TGTGCCTGGAACAGGGAGGGAAACACCATATATTTT
j_call: TRBJ2-1; cdr3_length: 15; v_call: TRBV11-2; d_call: .; clone_size: .; cdr3_aa: CASSLGLRAYNEQFF; cdr3_nt: TGTGCCAGCAGCTTAGGCCTCCGGGCCTACAATGAGCAGTTCTTC
j_call: TRBJ2-7; cdr3_length: 15; v_call: TRBV27; d_call: .; clone_size: .; cdr3_aa: CASSLSPGGYYEQYF; cdr3_nt: TGTGCCAGCAGTTTATCCCCCGGAGGATACTACGAGCAGTACTTC
j_call: TRBJ1-2; cdr3_length: 16; v_call: TRBV9; d_call: TRBD1; clone_size: .; cdr3_aa: CASSVEGQGQGEGYTF; cdr3_nt: TGTGCCAGCAGCGTAGAAGGACAGGGCCAAGGAGAAGGCTACACCTTC
j_call: TRBJ1-1; cdr3_length: 11; v_call: TRBV6-2/TRBV6-3; d_call: .; clone_size: .; cdr3_aa: CASSRHGRAFF; cdr3_nt: TGTGCCAGCAGTAGACACGGGCGAGCTTTCTTT
j_call: TRBJ2-3; cdr3_length: 14; v_call: TRBV27; d_call: .; clone_size: .; cdr3_aa: CASRLTFWADTQYF; cdr3_nt: TGTGCCAGCAGGCTTACCTTTTGGGCAGATACGCAGTATTTT
j_call: TRBJ1-2; cdr3_length: 15; v_call: TRBV18; d_call: .; clone_size: few; cdr3_aa: CASSPPKGVGYGYTF; cdr3_nt: TGTGCCAGCTCACCCCCGAAGGGTGTGGGCTATGGCTACACCTTC
j_call: TRBJ2-7; cdr3_length: 13; v_call: TRBV27; d_call: .; clone_size: .; cdr3_aa: CASSYGVAYEQYF; cdr3_nt: TGTGCCAGCAGTTACGGGGTGGCCTACGAGCAGTACTTC
j_call: TRBJ2-7; cdr3_length: 15; v_call: TRBV3-1/TRBV3-2; d_call: .; clone_size: .; cdr3_aa: CASSQVNLLDYEQYF; cdr3_nt: TGTGCCAGCAGCCAAGTTAATCTCCTTGACTACGAGCAGTACTTC
j_call: TRBJ1-1; cdr3_length: 11; v_call: TRBV29-1; d_call: .; clone_size: .; cdr3_aa: CSVSVDTEAFF; cdr3_nt: TGCAGCGTTTCGGTGGACACTGAAGCTTTCTTT
j_call: TRBJ2-2; cdr3_length: 15; v_call: TRBV5-1; d_call: .; clone_size: medium-sized; cdr3_aa: CASSLVTGSTGELFF; cdr3_nt: TGCGCCAGCAGCTTGGTAACAGGGAGTACCGGGGAGCTGTTTTTT
j_call: TRBJ2-7; cdr3_length: 14; v_call: TRBV5-1; d_call: TRBD1; clone_size: .; cdr3_aa: CASSSRDRSNEQYF; cdr3_nt: TGCGCCAGCAGCTCCCGGGACAGGTCAAACGAGCAGTACTTC
j_call: TRBJ1-2; cdr3_length: 14; v_call: TRBV5-1; d_call: .; clone_size: .; cdr3_aa: CASWEGQGNYGYTF; cdr3_nt: TGCGCCAGCTGGGAGGGCCAGGGGAACTATGGCTACACCTTC
j_call: TRBJ2-7; cdr3_length: 13; v_call: TRBV13; d_call: .; clone_size: few; cdr3_aa: CASSLAGVYEQYF; cdr3_nt: TGTGCCAGCAGCTTAGCGGGAGTATACGAGCAGTACTTC
j_call: TRBJ2-2; cdr3_length: 14; v_call: TRBV4-3; d_call: .; clone_size: .; cdr3_aa: CASSQGHNTGELFF; cdr3_nt: TGCGCCAGCAGCCAAGGGCACAACACCGGGGAGCTGTTTTTT
j_call: TRBJ1-5; cdr3_length: 12; v_call: TRBV19; d_call: TRBD1; clone_size: .; cdr3_aa: CASGTVVGAQHF; cdr3_nt: TGTGCCTCAGGGACAGTCGTGGGGGCCCAGCATTTT
j_call: TRBJ2-3; cdr3_length: 17; v_call: TRBV4-3; d_call: TRBD2; clone_size: .; cdr3_aa: CASSQGLAGAITDTQYF; cdr3_nt: TGCGCCAGCAGCCAAGGACTAGCGGGAGCAATCACAGATACGCAGTATTTT
j_call: TRBJ2-7; cdr3_length: 15; v_call: TRBV11-2; d_call: TRBD1; clone_size: .; cdr3_aa: CASSPLGTGGNEQYF; cdr3_nt: TGTGCCAGCAGCCCTCTCGGGACAGGGGGTAACGAGCAGTACTTC
j_call: TRBJ2-1; cdr3_length: 14; v_call: TRBV6-5; d_call: TRBD1; clone_size: .; cdr3_aa: CASFWTGGNNEQFF; cdr3_nt: TGTGCCAGCTTTTGGACAGGGGGGAATAATGAGCAGTTCTTC
j_call: TRBJ1-1; cdr3_length: 17; v_call: TRBV10-3; d_call: TRBD1; clone_size: .; cdr3_aa: CAISESGRGLQNTEAFF; cdr3_nt: TGTGCCATCAGTGAGTCGGGCAGGGGGCTCCAGAACACTGAAGCTTTCTTT
j_call: TRBJ1-3; cdr3_length: 15; v_call: TRBV7-2; d_call: .; clone_size: .; cdr3_aa: CASSLNGISGNTIYF; cdr3_nt: TGTGCCAGCAGCTTAAACGGAATCTCTGGAAACACCATATATTTT
j_call: TRBJ1-1; cdr3_length: 11; v_call: TRBV28; d_call: .; clone_size: .; cdr3_aa: CASSLGTEAFF; cdr3_nt: TGTGCCAGCAGTTTAGGCACTGAAGCTTTCTTT
j_call: TRBJ2-5; cdr3_length: 16; v_call: TRBV6-2/TRBV6-3; d_call: TRBD1; clone_size: once; cdr3_aa: CASSYLATGLQETQYF; cdr3_nt: TGTGCCAGCAGTTACCTTGCGACAGGGCTCCAAGAGACCCAGTACTTC
j_call: TRBJ1-3; cdr3_length: 15; v_call: TRBV10-1; d_call: .; clone_size: .; cdr3_aa: CASSAVLGPGNTIYF; cdr3_nt: TGCGCCAGCAGTGCTGTTCTCGGGCCTGGAAACACCATATATTTT
j_call: TRBJ2-7; cdr3_length: 15; v_call: TRBV9; d_call: .; clone_size: .; cdr3_aa: CASSAEIGTQYEQYF; cdr3_nt: TGTGCCAGCAGCGCTGAAATCGGGACACAGTACGAGCAGTACTTC
j_call: TRBJ1-2; cdr3_length: 12; v_call: TRBV29-1; d_call: .; clone_size: once; cdr3_aa: CSVAGVMGGYTF; cdr3_nt: TGCAGCGTGGCCGGGGTTATGGGGGGCTACACCTTC
j_call: TRBJ2-3; cdr3_length: 13; v_call: TRBV29-1; d_call: .; clone_size: .; cdr3_aa: CSVRADCTDTQYF; cdr3_nt: TGCAGCGTTCGAGCGGATTGCACAGATACGCAGTATTTT
j_call: TRBJ1-1; cdr3_length: 11; v_call: TRBV27; d_call: .; clone_size: .; cdr3_aa: CASSSRVGAFF; cdr3_nt: TGTGCCAGCAGTTCCAGAGTTGGAGCTTTCTTT
j_call: TRBJ2-7; cdr3_length: 15; v_call: TRBV5-1; d_call: TRBD2; clone_size: .; cdr3_aa: CASRPGTSVSYEQYF; cdr3_nt: TGCGCCAGCAGACCTGGGACTAGCGTTTCCTACGAGCAGTACTTC
j_call: TRBJ1-6; cdr3_length: 15; v_call: TRBV7-9; d_call: TRBD1; clone_size: .; cdr3_aa: CASSVAGGNNSPLHF; cdr3_nt: TGTGCCAGTTCAGTGGCAGGGGGGAATAATTCACCCCTCCACTTT
j_call: TRBJ2-5; cdr3_length: 15; v_call: TRBV7-6; d_call: .; clone_size: .; cdr3_aa: CASTIGTAHQETQYF; cdr3_nt: TGTGCCAGCACCATAGGGACGGCCCACCAAGAGACCCAGTACTTC
j_call: TRBJ1-3; cdr3_length: 15; v_call: TRBV28; d_call: .; clone_size: few; cdr3_aa: CASSPLGGLRNTIYF; cdr3_nt: TGTGCCAGCAGTCCATTAGGGGGGTTAAGAAACACCATATATTTT
j_call: TRBJ1-1; cdr3_length: 11; v_call: TRBV20-1; d_call: .; clone_size: .; cdr3_aa: CKLDRNTEAFF; cdr3_nt: TGCAAATTGGACAGAAACACTGAAGCTTTCTTT
j_call: TRBJ1-2; cdr3_length: 14; v_call: TRBV28; d_call: .; clone_size: .; cdr3_aa: CASSLSGSSPGYTF; cdr3_nt: TGTGCCAGCAGTTTATCGGGCAGTTCTCCTGGCTACACCTTC
j_call: TRBJ1-3; cdr3_length: 15; v_call: TRBV3-1/TRBV3-2; d_call: TRBD1; clone_size: .; cdr3_aa: CASSRTGDGGNTIYF; cdr3_nt: TGTGCCAGCAGCCGGACAGGGGATGGGGGAAACACCATATATTTT
j_call: TRBJ1-3; cdr3_length: 15; v_call: TRBV30; d_call: .; clone_size: .; cdr3_aa: CAWSVPEHGGNTIYF; cdr3_nt: TGTGCCTGGAGTGTACCCGAACATGGTGGAAACACCATATATTTT
j_call: TRBJ2-7; cdr3_length: 13; v_call: TRBV12-5; d_call: TRBD1; clone_size: .; cdr3_aa: CASGQGQAYEQYF; cdr3_nt: TGTGCTAGTGGTCAGGGACAGGCCTACGAGCAGTACTTC